This T cell receptor beta chain was recovered during a study of blood T cells in healthy people across ages. The CDR3 totals 13 residues. The ends were cut back, 1 base at V and 3 bases at J, with 6 bases in the middle. Germline values: CDR1 SGHTA, CDR2 FQGNSA. Peripheral blood was drawn, 7.5 to 10 milliliters per donor. Each sample yielded at least 6 million isolated PBMCs. Through a sample-barcoded 5' primer and a J-beta primer mix, a second PCR was run for roughly 6 to 11 cycles. TCRdb reprocessed the 5' RACE reads with MiXCR, giving one entry per CDR3 protein. In the table there are 600,000 to 850,000 distinct CDR3 sequences, approximately 39% of which are singletons.

The sequence was collected from a woman aged 60 to 75 in good health. The V call is TRBV7-2, the J call TRBJ2-5; no reliable D call. The specimen sequenced was blood. For the CDR3, the DNA is TGTGCCAGCAGCTTAGGCCCTGAAGAGACCCAGTACTTC. This translates into CASSLGPEETQYF.